The 25 T cell receptor beta chains below all came from one sample that was sequenced in a study of T cells in tuberculosis. Regarding time point: new active TB diagnosis, blood taken before or within 7 days of starting treatment. Sequencing used immunoSEQ multiplex PCR; TCRdb keeps in-frame clones, though not all of them. The table has 40,000 or so clones, around 94% seen once; the top ten hold less than 5%. The sample consisted of PBMCs, taken at tuberculosis diagnosis. The receptors stem from an adult with tuberculosis.

J is TRBJ2-1 and V is TRBV2, with 13 bases identical to TRBD2. The CDR3 is 15 amino acids. Germline-derived CDR1 and CDR2 are SNHLY and FYNNEI. The J segment lost 9 bases and the V segment lost 3 bases, leaving 5 bases of the junction unmatched. DNA for the CDR3: TGTGCCAGCAGTGAGACTAGCGGGGGGAATAGTGAGCAGTTCTTC. Its translation: CASSETSGGNSEQFF.

This CDR3 reads CASGPDTSRGYEQYF. For the CDR3, the DNA is TGTGCTAGTGGTCCTGACACTAGCCGAGGCTACGAGCAGTACTTC. The chain employs TRBV12-5 and TRBJ2-7; maybe TRBD2 (6 bases). The V end was cut by 5 bases, the J end by 3 bases, with 17 bases between. There are 15 residues in the CDR3. Germline assignment: CDR1 LGHNT and CDR2 FRNRAP.

The chain combines TRBV4-1 with TRBJ1-6; D remains unclear. V was cut by 0 bases and J by 11 bases, with 14 bases left in between. CDR3 length: 15 residues. The V gene's germline CDR1 is MGHRA and CDR2 YSYEKL. The CDR3 loop reads CASSQDQSVRAPLHF. The CDR3 bases are TGCGCCAGCAGCCAAGATCAATCTGTTCGCGCACCCCTCCACTTT.

The chain combines TRBV5-5 with TRBJ2-1, with D possibly being TRBD2 (6 bases). Germline lookup yields CDR1 SGHKS and CDR2 YYEKEE (reference sequence). V lost 3 bases to trimming and J lost 4 bases, with 20 bases between them. The CDR3 runs to 17 residues. CDR3 bases: TGTGCCAGCAGCTCGACATGGCGGGGTGCCTCGTACAATGAGCAGTTCTTC. It encodes CASSSTWRGASYNEQFF.

This chain joins TRBV2 and TRBJ2-5; TRBD1 aligns across 8 bases. Germline V CDR1 and CDR2: SNHLY, FYNNEI. Losses at the gene ends were 11 bases for V and 1 base for J; bases not matched to a gene: 6. The CDR3 is 13 residues long. In DNA, the CDR3 is TGTGCCGTCCGGGACAGGAGCCAAGAGACCCAGTACTTC. Protein product: CAVRDRSQETQYF.

The chain uses TRBV2 and TRBJ1-5; 8 bases are a match to TRBD1. The CDR3 has 14 residues. The germline gives CDR1 SNHLY, CDR2 FYNNEI. J gave up 10 bases and V 3 bases, and 8 bases lay outside the gene matches. The CDR3 nucleotides read TGTGCCAGCAGTGAGGGGACAGGCCCGGCACCCCAGCATTTT. It translates to CASSEGTGPAPQHF.

The V call is TRBV6-1, the J call TRBJ2-1; 13 positions agree with TRBD2. The CDR3 runs 15 residues. V was pared by 1 base and J by 7 bases, with 1 base of the junction left unmatched. The germline V gene has CDR1 MNHNS and CDR2 SASEGT. In nucleotides, the CDR3 is TGTGCCAGCAGTGAAGAGGGACTAGCGGGGAATGAGCAGTTCTTC. It is translated as CASSEEGLAGNEQFF.

CDR3 protein: CASSLQGAGSNQPQHF. In DNA, the CDR3 is TGTGCCAGCAGCTTACAGGGGGCAGGAAGCAATCAGCCCCAGCATTTT. The V gene is TRBV5-4, the J gene TRBJ1-5, with TRBD1 identical over 9 bases. CDR1 and CDR2 (germline): SGHNT, YYREEE (reference sequence). CDR3 length equals 16 residues. Unmatched junction bases numbered 4, after V lost 2 bases and J lost 1 base.

The chain employs TRBV30 and TRBJ1-2; TRBD1 agrees at 9 bases. V shed 2 bases, J shed 4 bases, and the junction held 8 bases outside the gene matches. CDR3 length: 15 residues. Germline CDR1 reads GTSNPN; CDR2 reads SVGIG (reference sequence). This chain's CDR3 is CAWSSGTGGIYGYTF. The CDR3 nucleotides are TGTGCCTGGAGTTCCGGAACAGGGGGCATCTATGGCTACACCTTC.

CDR3 in DNA: TGTGCCAGCAGCCAAGATCGGTCTACTGAAGCTTTCTTT. This gives the protein CASSQDRSTEAFF. The chain employs TRBV14 and TRBJ1-1; D gene ambiguous. Per germline, CDR1 SGHDN and CDR2 FVKESK. V was cut by 0 bases and J by 5 bases, with 7 bases left in between. This CDR3 spans 13 amino acids.

This chain connects TRBV5-1 to TRBJ1-2; TRBD1 agrees at 9 bases. V trimming: 3 bases; J trimming: 6 bases; junction bases outside the gene matches: 21. Germline values: CDR1 SGHRS, CDR2 YFSETQ. The CDR3 loop spans 19 amino acids. This chain's CDR3 is CASSSFPTRDRVRLDGYTF. The CDR3 nucleotides are TGCGCCAGCAGCTCATTTCCGACCAGGGACAGGGTGCGACTCGATGGCTACACCTTC.

This chain uses TRBV6-5 with TRBJ1-3; a possible D gene is TRBD1 (5 bases). Germline V gene sequence: CDR1 MNHEY, CDR2 SVGAGI. Trimming stripped 0 bases from V and 2 bases from J, with 11 bases between. The CDR3 covers 16 residues. CDR3 loop: CASSYSGGATGNTIYF. The CDR3 DNA reads as TGTGCCAGCAGTTACTCGGGGGGTGCAACTGGAAACACCATATATTTT.

The rearrangement joins TRBV27 to TRBJ2-3; 7 bases fit TRBD2. The CDR3 has 18 amino acids. CDR1 and CDR2 from the germline V gene are MNHEY and SMNVEV (reference sequence). Losses at the gene ends were 8 bases for V and 0 bases for J; bases not matched to a gene: 17. The DNA of the CDR3 is TGTGCCAGCGCCGCGCCTAGCGGATCTATCACTAGCACAGATACGCAGTATTTT. Translating it yields CASAAPSGSITSTDTQYF.

The chain recombines TRBV9 with TRBJ1-5, with 12 bases identical to TRBD1. J lost 5 bases, V lost 4 bases, and 4 bases had no gene match. This CDR3 spans 15 amino acids. Germline-derived CDR1 and CDR2 are SGDLS and YYNGEE. The CDR3 loop reads CASSPGTGGDQPQHF. The CDR3 region has the DNA TGTGCCAGCAGCCCAGGGACAGGGGGCGATCAGCCCCAGCATTTT.

The chain carries TRBV29-1 and TRBJ2-1, with D hard to call. Germline CDR1 SQVTM, CDR2 ANQGSEA. This CDR3 comprises 14 residues. Between the trimmed V and J ends, which lost 8 bases and 6 bases, there was a span of 20 bases. The CDR3 bases are TGCAGCACCCCGCACAGACAAGTAAGCAATGAGCAGTTCTTC. The encoded protein is CSTPHRQVSNEQFF.

The CDR3 here is CASSPRRGYLAGNTIYF. The CDR3 bases are TGTGCCAGCAGCCCCCGCAGGGGATACTTAGCCGGAAACACCATATATTTT. This chain joins TRBV9 and TRBJ1-3, with D possibly matching TRBD1 (6 bases). V lost 4 bases and J 4 bases, leaving 21 bases between the germline ends. Germline CDR1 reads SGDLS; CDR2 reads YYNGEE. CDR3 length: 17 amino acids.

The gene calls are TRBV12-5 and TRBJ1-5; D gene ambiguous. Germline V gene data show CDR1 as LGHNT and CDR2 as FRNRAP. The ends were cut back, 6 bases at V and 7 bases at J, with 10 bases in the middle. This CDR3 has 12 amino acids. CDR3 nucleotide sequence: TGTGCTAGTGGGCTTTGGAGACAGCCCCAGCATTTT. Translating it yields CASGLWRQPQHF.

V gene TRBV29-1 combines with J gene TRBJ1-1; TRBD1 matches 11 bases. The J segment lost 8 bases and the V segment lost 2 bases, leaving 1 base of the junction unmatched. The CDR3 sequence is 12 residues long. Germline values: CDR1 SQVTM, CDR2 ANQGSEA. CDR3 in amino acids: CSVERDRGEAFF. The DNA for the CDR3 is TGCAGCGTTGAAAGGGACAGGGGGGAAGCTTTCTTT. Supplemented by reference TRBV29-1 and TRBJ1-1, the full variable domain reads SAVISQKPSRDICQRGTSLTIQCQVDSQVTMMFWYRQQPGQSLTLIATANQGSEATYESGFVIDKFPISRPNLTFSTLTVSNMSPEDSSIYLCSVERDRGEAFFGQGTRLTVV.

The rearrangement joins TRBV9 to TRBJ2-1; 8 nucleotides match TRBD2. V dropped 8 bases and J dropped 0; count of bases not matched to a gene: 4. Germline CDR1 reads SGDLS; CDR2 reads YYNGEE. CDR3 length equals 14 residues. The CDR3 region is CARGSGSSYNEQFF. CDR3 coding DNA: TGTGCCAGGGGGAGCGGGAGCTCCTACAATGAGCAGTTCTTC.

The chain couples TRBV9 to TRBJ1-2; D is ambiguous. Trimming removed 4 bases at V and 7 bases at J, with 8 bases between. Germline V gives CDR1 SGDLS, CDR2 YYNGEE. This CDR3 has 11 amino acids. The CDR3 DNA sequence: TGTGCCAGCAGCCCTAGCATTGGCTACACCTTC. Encoded protein: CASSPSIGYTF.

This chain links TRBV28 with TRBJ2-7; 11 nucleotides align to TRBD2. The CDR3 sequence is 15 residues long. The trim removed 5 bases at V and 2 bases at J, leaving 5 bases unmatched. From germline, CDR1 is MDHEN and CDR2 SYDVKM. The CDR3 DNA is TGTGCCAGCAGTCTCCTTAGCGGGGGGGCCTACGAGCAGTACTTC. This gives the protein CASSLLSGGAYEQYF. The variable domain in full, completed from reference TRBV28 and TRBJ2-7, reads DVKVTQSSRYLVKRTGEKVFLECVQDMDHENMFWYRQDPGLGLRLIYFSYDVKMKEKGDIPEGYSVSREKKERFSLILESASTNQTSMYLCASSLLSGGAYEQYFGPGTRLTVT.

This sequence joins TRBV28 and TRBJ2-1; D unresolved. The germline CDR1 and CDR2 sequences are MDHEN and SYDVKM. Trimming cost V 9 bases and J 4 bases, with 10 bases left between them. The CDR3 is made up of 12 amino acids. The CDR3 coding sequence is TGTGCCAGTTTAACGGAGTACAATGAGCAGTTCTTC. Its translation is CASLTEYNEQFF.

This chain links TRBV10-3 with TRBJ1-3; possibly TRBD1 for D (5 bases). The length of the CDR3 is 15 residues. V lost 6 bases and J 3 bases, leaving 15 bases between the germline ends. From germline, CDR1 is ENHRY and CDR2 SYGVKD. In DNA, the CDR3 is TGTGCCATCAGCGCGGGGGGGGTCAATGGAAACACCATATATTTT. Translated, it gives CAISAGGVNGNTIYF.

A word on this clone: The sample holds other DNA sequences that translate to the same CDR3. V usage is TRBV18 and J usage is TRBJ1-1; perhaps TRBD1 as D (5 bases). This CDR3 has 13 amino acids. Trimming stripped 3 bases from V and 3 bases from J, with 8 bases between. Germline V gene sequence: CDR1 KGHSH, CDR2 LQKENI. Written as DNA, the CDR3 is TGTGCCAGCTCACCCAGGGTCGACACTGAAGCTTTCTTT. Its translation is CASSPRVDTEAFF.

The chain carries TRBV5-1 and TRBJ2-1; D possibly corresponds to TRBD1 (7 bases). Germline CDR1 and CDR2: SGHRS and YFSETQ. The CDR3 has 17 residues. Trimming shortened V by 0 bases and J by 0 bases, and 13 bases separated the two germline ends. The CDR3 region has the DNA TGCGCCAGCAGCTTGGCCCCAGGGGGAGGCTCCTACAATGAGCAGTTCTTC. Translation gives CASSLAPGGGSYNEQFF.